The rows below give T cell receptor beta chains drawn from one sample of a study of CD8 T cells in Susac syndrome. TCRdb processed the immunoSEQ multiplex PCR reads anew with MiXCR; each CDR3 protein has one entry. The data contain around 100,000 distinct CDR3 sequences, around 95% of them singletons. The sequencing input was CD8+ T cells from PBMCs. These receptors were obtained from a human donor with Susac syndrome. CDR3s include the opening cysteine and the closing phenylalanine or tryptophan. D genes are given only for firm matches. For some rows the clone size is stated as once, few or many, or as a class when expanded; others skip it.

d_call j_call v_call clone_size cdr3_aa cdr3_nt
. TRBJ1-1 TRBV19 . CASSTGFNTEAFF TGTGCCAGTAGTACAGGGTTTAACACTGAAGCTTTCTTT
. TRBJ1-2 TRBV29-1 . CSVGGHYGYTF TGCAGCGTGGGGGGGCACTATGGCTACACCTTC
. TRBJ2-7 TRBV28 once CASSPHGVALSYEQYF TGTGCCAGCAGTCCCCATGGGGTAGCGCTCTCCTACGAGCAGTACTTC
. TRBJ2-5 TRBV4-1 . CASSQGTAQETQYF TGCGCCAGCAGCCAAGGAACGGCCCAAGAGACCCAGTACTTC
. TRBJ1-2 TRBV4-1 . CASSQGQTFNYGYTF TGCGCCAGCAGCCAAGGGCAGACGTTTAACTATGGCTACACCTTC
. TRBJ2-3 TRBV4-1 . CASSPQGVDTQYF TGCGCCAGCAGCCCCCAAGGGGTTGATACGCAGTATTTT
. TRBJ2-1 TRBV28 . CASSWVGSSYNEQFF TGTGCCAGCAGTTGGGTCGGGAGCTCCTACAATGAGCAGTTCTTC
TRBD2 TRBJ2-1 TRBV4-1 . CASSQAAGTTFF TGCGCCAGCAGCCAAGCCGCCGGGACTACCTTCTTC
. TRBJ2-6 TRBV6-1 once CASSEPISGANVLTF TGTGCCAGCAGTGAACCCATCTCTGGGGCCAACGTCCTGACTTTC
. TRBJ1-5 TRBV15 . CATSLSGAQPQHF TGTGCCACCAGTCTGTCAGGAGCTCAGCCCCAGCATTTT
TRBD1 TRBJ1-3 TRBV13 once CASSPRQGGNTIYF TGTGCCAGCAGCCCGAGACAGGGAGGAAACACCATATATTTT
TRBD1 TRBJ2-7 TRBV29-1 . CSVASFGTGYYEQYF TGCAGCGTTGCTAGCTTCGGGACAGGTTACTACGAGCAGTACTTC
TRBD2 TRBJ2-1 TRBV5-1 . CASSLAHLGLPRYYNEQFF TGCGCCAGCAGCTTGGCCCATTTGGGACTACCCCGGTACTACAATGAGCAGTTCTTC
. TRBJ1-1 TRBV18 . CASSPPGGNTEAFF TGTGCCAGCTCACCACCGGGGGGGAACACTGAAGCTTTCTTT
TRBD2 TRBJ2-1 TRBV29-1 . CSASGLAGINEQFF TGCAGCGCCTCGGGACTAGCGGGGATCAATGAGCAGTTCTTC
. TRBJ2-1 TRBV6-5 once CASSLGTTNEQFF TGTGCCAGCAGTTTAGGAACAACCAATGAGCAGTTCTTC
. TRBJ2-3 TRBV19 . CASSMARAPGDTQYF TGTGCCAGTAGTATGGCCCGGGCACCGGGGGATACGCAGTATTTT
. TRBJ2-3 TRBV5-1 . CASSLSSGATDTQYF TGCGCCAGCAGCTTGTCTTCAGGCGCCACAGATACGCAGTATTTT
. TRBJ1-6 TRBV27 . CASSSSNSPLHF TGTGCCAGCAGTTCCAGCAATTCACCCCTCCACTTT
. TRBJ2-2 TRBV5-1 . CASSWSSGSPNTGELFF TGCGCCAGCAGCTGGTCCTCCGGGTCCCCAAACACCGGGGAGCTGTTTTTT
TRBD2 TRBJ2-5 TRBV28 . CASSFVSGIQTQYF TGTGCCAGCAGTTTCGTTAGCGGGATCCAGACCCAGTACTTC
. TRBJ2-2 TRBV29-1 once CSVGPSTGELFF TGCAGCGTCGGACCGAGCACCGGGGAGCTGTTTTTT
. TRBJ2-5 TRBV15 . CATSSTEETQYF TGTGCCACCAGCAGTACTGAAGAGACCCAGTACTTC
. TRBJ2-5 TRBV20-1 . CSAIINPRLDGETQYF TGCAGTGCTATAATCAACCCCAGACTGGATGGAGAGACCCAGTACTTC
. TRBJ1-1 TRBV15 . CATSRDWGTEAFF TGTGCCACCAGCAGAGATTGGGGCACTGAAGCTTTCTTT
TRBD1 TRBJ2-7 TRBV15 . CATSGRGQPEQYF TGTGCCACCAGCGGCCGGGGACAGCCCGAGCAGTACTTC
. TRBJ2-4 TRBV3-1 . CASSQDLGRKNIQYF TGTGCCAGCAGCCAAGATTTGGGCAGAAAAAACATTCAGTACTTC
TRBD2 TRBJ2-7 TRBV20-1 . CSAKASGIHEQYF TGCAGTGCTAAGGCCAGCGGGATCCACGAGCAGTACTTC
TRBD2 TRBJ2-1 TRBV5-1 . CASSLGTSGRAYNEQFF TGCGCCAGCAGCTTGGGGACTAGCGGGAGGGCCTACAATGAGCAGTTCTTC
TRBD1 TRBJ2-3 TRBV9 . CASSVRDRGPDTQYF TGTGCCAGCAGCGTCCGGGACAGGGGGCCAGATACGCAGTATTTT
. TRBJ2-3 TRBV13 . CASAGAGTDTQYF TGTGCCAGCGCCGGAGCTGGCACAGATACGCAGTATTTT
. TRBJ2-7 TRBV14 . CASSQDWGSSYEQYF TGTGCCAGCAGCCAAGACTGGGGGAGCTCCTACGAGCAGTACTTC
. TRBJ2-7 TRBV29-1 . CSVDAQTYEQYF TGCAGCGTTGATGCCCAAACATACGAGCAGTACTTC
. TRBJ1-1 TRBV6-6 . CASSPGELAFF TGTGCCAGCAGTCCAGGGGAGTTGGCTTTCTTT
. TRBJ2-1 TRBV6-4 . CASSDSLGYNEQFF TGTGCCAGCAGTGACTCTTTAGGATACAATGAGCAGTTCTTC
. TRBJ2-7 TRBV5-1 once CASRTGQYDEQYF TGCGCCAGCAGGACCGGACAGTACGACGAGCAGTACTTC
. TRBJ1-2 TRBV29-1 . CSVAAPEDYGYTF TGCAGCGTTGCGGCACCCGAAGACTATGGCTACACCTTC
. TRBJ1-1 TRBV28 . CASSLYDPTEAFF TGTGCCAGCAGTTTGTACGATCCCACTGAAGCTTTCTTT
. TRBJ2-3 TRBV19 . CASRNPRDTDTQYF TGTGCCAGTCGGAATCCTCGTGACACAGATACGCAGTATTTT
. TRBJ2-3 TRBV6-1 . CASGGGAGTDTQYF TGTGCCAGCGGTGGGGGCGCGGGGACAGATACGCAGTATTTT
. TRBJ1-1 TRBV28 . CASSDGGNTEAFF TGTGCCAGCAGTGACGGCGGGAACACTGAAGCTTTCTTT
. TRBJ2-1 TRBV7-9 . CASSPGTPEEQFF TGTGCCAGCAGCCCTGGGACCCCCGAGGAGCAGTTCTTC
. TRBJ2-7 TRBV20-1 . CSANEQYF TGCAGTGCTAACGAGCAGTACTTC
. TRBJ1-4 TRBV12-3/TRBV12-4 . CASSLGPGINEKLFF TGTGCCAGCAGTCTCGGTCCAGGGATTAATGAAAAACTGTTTTTT
. TRBJ2-7 TRBV3-1 . CASSQLLAYEQYF TGTGCCAGCAGCCAACTTCTAGCTTACGAGCAGTACTTC
. TRBJ2-3 TRBV13 . CASSYAGLNTDTQYF TGTGCCAGCAGCTATGCGGGCCTCAACACAGATACGCAGTATTTT
TRBD1 TRBJ2-7 TRBV7-9 . CASTLIRDSSYEQYF TGTGCCAGCACCCTTATACGGGACAGCTCCTACGAGCAGTACTTC
. TRBJ2-3 TRBV25-1 . CASIVGDTQYF TGTGCCAGCATTGTGGGAGATACGCAGTATTTT
TRBD2 TRBJ2-1 TRBV5-4 . CASTGTSGIEQFF TGTGCCAGCACCGGGACTAGCGGGATCGAGCAGTTCTTC
. TRBJ1-1 TRBV20-1 . CSARDDPGGVGFF TGCAGTGCTAGAGATGACCCCGGGGGAGTGGGTTTCTTT
. TRBJ2-7 TRBV12-3/TRBV12-4 . CASSVGPYEQYF TGTGCCAGCTCGGTCGGACCCTACGAGCAGTACTTC
. TRBJ2-1 TRBV5-1 . CASSFSSNEQFF TGCGCCAGCAGCTTCAGTTCTAATGAGCAGTTCTTC
TRBD1 TRBJ2-3 TRBV5-1 . CASSPGTGGLDTQYF TGCGCCAGCAGCCCAGGGACAGGGGGCTTGGATACGCAGTATTTT
TRBD2 TRBJ2-5 TRBV29-1 . CSVEEGLAGRRTQYF TGCAGCGTTGAAGAGGGACTAGCGGGACGCCGGACCCAGTACTTC
TRBD2 TRBJ2-1 TRBV27 . CASSPAGGLTTTYNEQFF TGTGCCAGCAGTCCGGCGGGAGGGTTAACCACTACCTACAATGAGCAGTTCTTC
. TRBJ2-7 TRBV3-1 . CASSKQGNEQYF TGTGCCAGCAGCAAACAGGGAAACGAGCAGTACTTC
. TRBJ1-1 TRBV4-1 . CASSQEPGLNTEAFF TGCGCCAGCAGCCAAGAACCGGGCTTGAACACTGAAGCTTTCTTT
. TRBJ2-4 TRBV11-2 . CASSPLTGPKNIQYF TGTGCCAGCAGCCCCTTGACAGGCCCCAAAAACATTCAGTACTTC
TRBD1 TRBJ1-1 TRBV5-1 . CASSPGQVNEAFF TGCGCCAGCAGCCCCGGACAGGTGAATGAAGCTTTCTTT